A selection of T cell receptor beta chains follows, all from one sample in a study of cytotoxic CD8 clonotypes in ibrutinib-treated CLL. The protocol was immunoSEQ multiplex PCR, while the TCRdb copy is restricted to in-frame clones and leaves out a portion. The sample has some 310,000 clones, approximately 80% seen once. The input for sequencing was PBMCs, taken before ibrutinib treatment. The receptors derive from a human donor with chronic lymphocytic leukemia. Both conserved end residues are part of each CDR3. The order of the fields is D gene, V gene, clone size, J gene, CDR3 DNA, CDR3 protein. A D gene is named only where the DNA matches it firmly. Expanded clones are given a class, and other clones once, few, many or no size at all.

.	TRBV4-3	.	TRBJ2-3	TGCGCCAGCAGCCCTTCAGGGGCAGATACGCAGTATTTT	CASSPSGADTQYF
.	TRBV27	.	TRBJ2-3	TGTGCCAGCAGTTTAATCGGGCTAGCAGTCACAGATACGCAGTATTTT	CASSLIGLAVTDTQYF
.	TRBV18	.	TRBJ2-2	TGTGCCAGCTCACCGCGGACGAACACCGGGGAGCTGTTTTTT	CASSPRTNTGELFF
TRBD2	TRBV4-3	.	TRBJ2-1	TGCGCCAGCAGCCAAAGGAGCGGGAGGGTTCATGAGCAGTTCTTC	CASSQRSGRVHEQFF
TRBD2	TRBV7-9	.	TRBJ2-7	TGTGCCAGCAGCTTAGGCGGGAGGAGAAGGGAGCAGTACTTC	CASSLGGRRREQYF
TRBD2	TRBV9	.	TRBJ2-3	TGTGCCAGCAGCGTAGGTAGCGGGGGCACAGATACGCAGTATTTT	CASSVGSGGTDTQYF
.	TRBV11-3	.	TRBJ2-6	TGTGCCAGCAGTTCGCCAAGCTCTGGGGCCAACGTCCTGACTTTC	CASSSPSSGANVLTF
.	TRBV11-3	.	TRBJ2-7	TGTGCCAGCAGCTTAGCTGGACCAAGCCGGGAGCAGTACTTC	CASSLAGPSREQYF
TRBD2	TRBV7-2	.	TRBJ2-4	TGTGCCAGCAGCCGAGGACTAGCCGAAAACATTCAGTACTTC	CASSRGLAENIQYF
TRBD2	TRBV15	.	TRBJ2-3	TGTGCCACCAGCAGAGATGGTACTAGCGGGAGGTCAGATACGCAGTATTTT	CATSRDGTSGRSDTQYF
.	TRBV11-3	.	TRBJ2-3	TGTGCCAGCAGCTTCCAGTACACAGATACGCAGTATTTT	CASSFQYTDTQYF
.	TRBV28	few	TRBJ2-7	TGTGCCAGCAGTTTATTGAGGGGCTACGAGCAGTACTTC	CASSLLRGYEQYF
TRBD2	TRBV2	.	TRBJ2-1	TGTGCCAGTACCGGGACTAGCGTAAGAGAGCAGTTCTTC	CASTGTSVREQFF
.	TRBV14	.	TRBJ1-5	TGTGCCAGCAGCCAGAATAATCAGCCCCAGCATTTT	CASSQNNQPQHF
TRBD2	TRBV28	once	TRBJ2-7	TGTGCCAGCAGTACCCTCGGACTAGCGCTCTACGAGCAGTACTTC	CASSTLGLALYEQYF
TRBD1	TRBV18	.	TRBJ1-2	TGTGCCAGCTCCCAATGGACAGGACAAACTAACTATGGCTACACCTTC	CASSQWTGQTNYGYTF
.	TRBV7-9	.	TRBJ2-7	TGTGCCAGCAGCCCGGGGAAGCGGGCCCACTACGAGCAGTACTTC	CASSPGKRAHYEQYF
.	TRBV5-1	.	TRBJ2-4	TGCGCCAGCAGCTTGGGTCGAGGAGCCAAAAACATTCAGTACTTC	CASSLGRGAKNIQYF
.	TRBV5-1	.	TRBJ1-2	TGCGCCAGCAGCCCCCTCGGGACTGCGACGTATGGCTACACCTTC	CASSPLGTATYGYTF
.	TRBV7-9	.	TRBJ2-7	TGTGCCAGCAGACAGGGATACTACGAGCAGTACTTC	CASRQGYYEQYF
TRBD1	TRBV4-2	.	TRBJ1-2	TGTGCCAGCAGCCAAGCCACAGGGGGAAGAAGGGCTAACTATGGCTACACCTTC	CASSQATGGRRANYGYTF
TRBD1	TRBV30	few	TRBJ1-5	TGTGCCTGGAGCGGGACAGTGAGCAATCAGCCCCAGCATTTT	CAWSGTVSNQPQHF
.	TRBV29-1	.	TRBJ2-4	TGCAGCGTTTCCCCAGGGGGGAGGAAAAACATTCAGTACTTC	CSVSPGGRKNIQYF
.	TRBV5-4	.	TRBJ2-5	TGTGCCAGCAGCTTGAAAGGGGGATCGGTAGAGACCCAGTACTTC	CASSLKGGSVETQYF
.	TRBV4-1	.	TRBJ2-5	TGCGCCAGCAGCCAAGGTGGGGTCCGAGAGACCCAGTACTTC	CASSQGGVRETQYF
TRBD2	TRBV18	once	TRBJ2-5	TGTGCCAGCTCAGTGCGACTAGCGGGAGAAGAGACCCAGTACTTC	CASSVRLAGEETQYF
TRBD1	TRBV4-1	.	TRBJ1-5	TGCGCCAGCAGCCAATTTGACAGGGGCCAATATAGCAATCAGCCCCAGCATTTT	CASSQFDRGQYSNQPQHF
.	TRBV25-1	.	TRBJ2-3	TGTGCCAGCAGTGAATCCCCGGGAGATACGCAGTATTTT	CASSESPGDTQYF
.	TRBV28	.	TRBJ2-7	TGTGCCAGCAGTTTACGACCGGAGAACTCCTACGAGCAGTACTTC	CASSLRPENSYEQYF
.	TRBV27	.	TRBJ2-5	TGTGCCAGCAGTCATTACCAAGAGACCCAGTACTTC	CASSHYQETQYF
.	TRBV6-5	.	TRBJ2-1	TGTGCCAGCAAGGTATACAATGAGCAGTTCTTC	CASKVYNEQFF
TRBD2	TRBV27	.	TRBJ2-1	TGTGCCAGCAGAAGACTAGCGGGAGGTTGGAATGAGCAGTTCTTC	CASRRLAGGWNEQFF
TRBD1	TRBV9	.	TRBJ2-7	TGTGCCAGCAGCGGACAGGGTTGGGGAGAGCAGTACTTC	CASSGQGWGEQYF
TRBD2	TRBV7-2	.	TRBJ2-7	TGTGCCAGCAGCAAGCGAGGACTAGCGGCCTACGAGCAGTACTTC	CASSKRGLAAYEQYF
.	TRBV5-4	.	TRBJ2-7	TGTGCCAGCAGCTTACGGGACGCCGTCGGGCAGTACTTC	CASSLRDAVGQYF
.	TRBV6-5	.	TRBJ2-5	TGTGCCAGCAGTTACTCTAGGCGGCAAGAGACCCAGTACTTC	CASSYSRRQETQYF
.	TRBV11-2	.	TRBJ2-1	TGTGCCAGCAGACCCCTATGGGGGGCCTGGAATGAGCAGTTCTTC	CASRPLWGAWNEQFF
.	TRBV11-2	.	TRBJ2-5	TGTGCCAGCAGCTTATCAACTAGTGAACGGCCGTGGACCCAGTACTTC	CASSLSTSERPWTQYF
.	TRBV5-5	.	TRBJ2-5	TGTGCCAGCAGCTTGGCCAGAGAGACCCAGTACTTC	CASSLARETQYF
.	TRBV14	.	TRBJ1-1	TGTGCCAGCAATAATCAAGGACGGCAGAACACTGAAGCTTTCTTT	CASNNQGRQNTEAFF
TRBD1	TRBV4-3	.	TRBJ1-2	TGCGCCAGCAGCCAAGCTCAGGGGGTGGACTATGGCTACACCTTC	CASSQAQGVDYGYTF
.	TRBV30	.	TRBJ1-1	TGTGCCTGGAGTGTAGGACCCACTGAAGCTTTCTTT	CAWSVGPTEAFF
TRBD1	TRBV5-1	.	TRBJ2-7	TGCGCCAGCAGAACCGGGACAGGGCACTACGAGCAGTACTTC	CASRTGTGHYEQYF
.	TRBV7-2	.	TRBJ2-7	TGTGCCAGCACCCTGGTACCAGAAACATACGAGCAGTACTTC	CASTLVPETYEQYF
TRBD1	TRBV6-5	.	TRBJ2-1	TGTGCCAGCAGTTACGCGACAGGGGTTTCCTACAATGAGCAGTTCTTC	CASSYATGVSYNEQFF
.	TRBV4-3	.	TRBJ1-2	TGCGCCAGCAGCCAAGAGGTTAACAGAAACTATGGCTACACCTTC	CASSQEVNRNYGYTF
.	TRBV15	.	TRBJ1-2	TGTGCCACCAGCAGTTTAGGTTATGGCTACACCTTC	CATSSLGYGYTF
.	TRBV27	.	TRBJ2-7	TGTGCCAGCAGTTCTGGTAGCTACGAGCAGTACTTC	CASSSGSYEQYF
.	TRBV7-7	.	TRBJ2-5	TGTGCCAGCAGCCCGATCCTTCAGGAGACCCAGTACTTC	CASSPILQETQYF
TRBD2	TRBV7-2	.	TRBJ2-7	TGTGCCAGCAGCTTAGATCTCGCTCTGCGGGAGTTAACGTACGAGCAGTACTTC	CASSLDLALRELTYEQYF
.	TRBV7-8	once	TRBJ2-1	TGTGCCAGCAGCTCCAGTGTCATTGAGCAGTTCTTC	CASSSSVIEQFF
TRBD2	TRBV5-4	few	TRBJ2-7	TGTGCCAGCAGCTCCGGGACTAGCGGGAACTACGAGCAGTACTTC	CASSSGTSGNYEQYF
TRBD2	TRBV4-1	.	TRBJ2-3	TGCGCCAGCAGCCAAGGACGCGGACTAGCGGGAGGGCCAGGCACAGATACGCAGTATTTT	CASSQGRGLAGGPGTDTQYF
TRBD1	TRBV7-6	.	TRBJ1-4	TGTGCCAGCAGCCTGGGGGCGGGACAGGGGGCATCTAATGAAAAACTGTTTTTT	CASSLGAGQGASNEKLFF
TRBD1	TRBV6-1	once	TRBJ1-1	TGTGCCAGCAGTGAAGTACCCAGGGGGTTCAACACTGAAGCTTTCTTT	CASSEVPRGFNTEAFF
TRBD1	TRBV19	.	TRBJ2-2	TGTGCCAGCTCACAGGGGGCTGTGGGCGGGGAGCTGTTTTTT	CASSQGAVGGELFF
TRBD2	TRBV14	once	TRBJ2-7	TGTGCCAGCAGCCAAGCTGGGAGGGCTTGGGAGCAGTACTTC	CASSQAGRAWEQYF